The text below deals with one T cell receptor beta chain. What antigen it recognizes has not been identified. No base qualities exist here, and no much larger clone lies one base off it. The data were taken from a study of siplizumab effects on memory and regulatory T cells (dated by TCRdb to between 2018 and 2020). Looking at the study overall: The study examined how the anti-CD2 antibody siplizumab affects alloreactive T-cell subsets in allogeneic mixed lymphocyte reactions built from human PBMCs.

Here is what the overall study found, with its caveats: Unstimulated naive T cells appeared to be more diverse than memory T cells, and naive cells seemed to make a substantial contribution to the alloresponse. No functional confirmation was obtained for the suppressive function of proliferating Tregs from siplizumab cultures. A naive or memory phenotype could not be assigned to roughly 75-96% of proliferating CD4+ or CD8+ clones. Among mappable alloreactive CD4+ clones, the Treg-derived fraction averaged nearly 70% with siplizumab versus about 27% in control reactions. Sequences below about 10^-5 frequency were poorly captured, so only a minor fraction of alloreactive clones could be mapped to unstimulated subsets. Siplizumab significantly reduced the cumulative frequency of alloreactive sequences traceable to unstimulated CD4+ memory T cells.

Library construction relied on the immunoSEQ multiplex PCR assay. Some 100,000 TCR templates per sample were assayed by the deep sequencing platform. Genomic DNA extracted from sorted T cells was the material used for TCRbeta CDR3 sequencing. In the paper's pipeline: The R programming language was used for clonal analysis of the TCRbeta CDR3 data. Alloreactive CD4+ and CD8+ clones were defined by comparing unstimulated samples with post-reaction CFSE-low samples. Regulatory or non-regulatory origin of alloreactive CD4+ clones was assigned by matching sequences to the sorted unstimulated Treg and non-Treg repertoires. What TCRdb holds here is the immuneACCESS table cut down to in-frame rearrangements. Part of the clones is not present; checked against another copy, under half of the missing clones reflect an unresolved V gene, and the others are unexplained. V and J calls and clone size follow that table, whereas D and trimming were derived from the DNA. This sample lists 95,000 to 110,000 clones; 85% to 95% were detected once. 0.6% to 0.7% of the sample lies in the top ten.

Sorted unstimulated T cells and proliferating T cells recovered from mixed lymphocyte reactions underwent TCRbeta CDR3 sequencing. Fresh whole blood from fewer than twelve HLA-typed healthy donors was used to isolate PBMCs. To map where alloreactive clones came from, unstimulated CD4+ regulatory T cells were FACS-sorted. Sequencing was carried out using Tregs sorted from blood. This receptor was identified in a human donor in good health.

The DNA sequence is given as TGTGCCAGTAGTATAGTGCCAGGGGGGCATGGCTACACCTTC. This encodes CASSIVPGGHGYTF. The chain was built from TRBV19 and TRBJ1-2; TRBD1 aligns with 7 central bases. V loses 1 base at its end and J loses 6 bases; junction bases beyond the gene matches: 5. The CDR3 runs 14 amino acids, cysteine and phenylalanine included. Left in the record is the CDR3 DNA by itself, 42 bases read in frame from the first base. CDR1 and CDR2 were assigned from the germline V gene (reference sequence) as LNHDA and SQIVND.